This entry concerns a single T cell receptor beta chain. The antigen this receptor binds is unknown. Nothing much larger sits one base from this clone, and base qualities are not available. Taken from cysteine to phenylalanine, the CDR3 has 15 residues. The CDR3 DNA has 45 bases and is translated from base 1. Germline trimming amounts to 2 bases on V and 8 bases on J, with 3 as the count of junction bases outside the gene matches. The CDR1 and CDR2 encoded by the germline V gene are MNHNS and SASEGT. TCRbeta CDR3 regions were amplified from genomic DNA using the immunoSEQ Assay, a bias-controlled multiplex PCR. The paper's data handling went like this. The number of nucleated cells in each sample was estimated from the amplification of reference gene primers within the assay. To quantify the absolute abundance of each unique TCRbeta CDR3 rearrangement, sequence reads were collapsed and filtered. Productive Simpson clonality was computed per sample as the square root of Simpson's diversity index over productive rearrangements. In TCRdb, the immuneACCESS table is reduced to in-frame sequences with V and J assigned. These tables do not hold every clone; where another copy was compared, an unresolved V gene accounts for under half, and the others remain unexplained. V, J and clone size reflect that table, while D and trimming were determined from the DNA. Present in this sample are some 390,000 clones, about 87% of which were seen just once. The ten largest account for under 3% of the sample.

The sample originates from a study of blood T cell repertoires in COVID-19 (dated by TCRdb to the early 2020s). Regarding the complete study: The collaborator samples originated in the United States, Italy and Spain and spanned the acute and convalescent phases of COVID-19. The material from the prospective study consisted of cDNA or gDNA derived from T cells, B-cell-depleted T cells, or PBMCs. The dataset comprised deeply sampled blood TCRbeta repertoires from subjects exposed to, actively infected with, or recovered from COVID-19. The repertoires were made available in a free public database intended to serve as a resource for research on the immune response to SARS-CoV-2. The samples were drawn from the first 160 participants of the ongoing ImmuneRACE study and from over 950 subjects provided by 6 global collaborators. The sample metadata nearly always contained a de-identified subject ID, COVID-19 status, age in years and sex. Where available, HLA class I and class II types were taken from metadata supplied by the sample provider and were not determined by assay-based typing. What the authors observed across the whole study: The quantity of clinical and demographic metadata differed by source and by participant and was supplied without curation.

Collaborating institutions collected whole blood in K2EDTA tubes following their own protocols. For TCRbeta analysis, collaborators shipped samples in one of three forms: frozen whole blood, isolated PBMCs, or DNA extracted from either of those sample types. The sequenced material came from peripheral blood. The chain was built from TRBV6-1 and TRBJ2-3, and 14 junction bases match TRBD2. The source of this sequence is a human donor in a cohort sampled during active COVID-19. The CDR3 protein sequence reads: CASSERTSGGTTQYF. The sequenced DNA: TGTGCCAGCAGTGAAAGGACTAGCGGGGGGACTACGCAGTATTTT.